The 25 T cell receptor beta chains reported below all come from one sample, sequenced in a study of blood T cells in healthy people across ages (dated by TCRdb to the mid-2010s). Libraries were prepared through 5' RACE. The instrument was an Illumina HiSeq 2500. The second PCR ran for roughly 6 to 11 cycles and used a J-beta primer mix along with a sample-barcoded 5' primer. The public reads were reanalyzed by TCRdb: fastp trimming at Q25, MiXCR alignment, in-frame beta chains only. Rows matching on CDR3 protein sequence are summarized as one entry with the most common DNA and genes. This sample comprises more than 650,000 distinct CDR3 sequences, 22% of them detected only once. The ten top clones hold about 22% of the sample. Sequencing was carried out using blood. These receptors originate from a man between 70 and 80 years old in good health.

CDR3 nucleotides: TGCGCCAGCAGCTTGGGGGGGTTAGGAAATGAAAAACTGTTTTTT. Its protein product is CASSLGGLGNEKLFF. The V gene is TRBV5-1, the J gene TRBJ1-4, with D maybe TRBD1 (5 bases). With 0 bases removed from V and 5 bases from J, the gap between germline ends came to 11 bases. The CDR3 totals 15 residues. Germline V CDR1 and CDR2: SGHRS, YFSETQ.

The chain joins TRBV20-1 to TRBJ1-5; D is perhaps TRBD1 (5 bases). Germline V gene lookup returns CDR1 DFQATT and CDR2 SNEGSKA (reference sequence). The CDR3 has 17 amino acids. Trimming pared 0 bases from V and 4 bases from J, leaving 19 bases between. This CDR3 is CSARDQRDPRSNQPQHF. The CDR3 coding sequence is TGCAGTGCTAGAGATCAGAGGGACCCAAGAAGTAATCAGCCCCAGCATTTT.

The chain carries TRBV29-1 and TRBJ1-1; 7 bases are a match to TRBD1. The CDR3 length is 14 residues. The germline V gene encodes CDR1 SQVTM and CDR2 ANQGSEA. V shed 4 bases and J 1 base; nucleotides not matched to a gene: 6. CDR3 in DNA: TGCAGCGTTGGCAGGGGGGGACCGAACACTGAAGCTTTCTTT. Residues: CSVGRGGPNTEAFF.

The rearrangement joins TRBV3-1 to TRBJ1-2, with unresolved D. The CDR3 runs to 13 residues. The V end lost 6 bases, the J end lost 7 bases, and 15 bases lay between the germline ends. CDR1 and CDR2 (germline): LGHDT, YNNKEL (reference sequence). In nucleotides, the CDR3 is TGTGCCAGCAGAGACCTCGGGGTAGGTGGCTACACCTTC. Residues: CASRDLGVGGYTF.

The chain's CDR3 is CASSQDSSGHYEQYV. CDR3 nucleotide sequence: TGCGCCAGCAGCCAAGATTCGTCAGGACACTACGAGCAGTACGTC. V and J are TRBV4-3 and TRBJ2-5; the D gene is possibly TRBD1 (5 bases). Near its end, the DNA agrees better with TRBJ2-7, so the J call may be wrong. Germline values: CDR1 LGHNA, CDR2 YSLEER. The CDR3 runs to 15 residues.

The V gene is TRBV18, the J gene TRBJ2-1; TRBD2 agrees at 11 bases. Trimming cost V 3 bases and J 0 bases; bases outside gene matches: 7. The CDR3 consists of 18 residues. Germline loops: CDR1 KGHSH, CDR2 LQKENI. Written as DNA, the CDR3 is TGTGCCAGCTCACCCCAGGGACTAGCGGTACACTCCTACAATGAGCAGTTCTTC. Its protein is CASSPQGLAVHSYNEQFF.

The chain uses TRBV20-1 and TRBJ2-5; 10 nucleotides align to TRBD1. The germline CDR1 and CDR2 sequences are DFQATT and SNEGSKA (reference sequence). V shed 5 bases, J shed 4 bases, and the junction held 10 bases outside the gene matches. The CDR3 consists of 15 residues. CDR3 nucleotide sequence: TGCAGTGCTCCTACCTTGACAGGGGGCCTAGAGACCCAGTACTTC. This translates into CSAPTLTGGLETQYF.

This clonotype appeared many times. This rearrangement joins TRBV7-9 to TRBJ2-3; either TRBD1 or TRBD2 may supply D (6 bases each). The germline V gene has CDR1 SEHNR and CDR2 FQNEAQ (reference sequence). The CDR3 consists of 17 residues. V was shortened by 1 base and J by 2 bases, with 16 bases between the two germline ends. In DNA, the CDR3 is TGTGCCAGCAGCTTAGACTATTCCGGGGGCCACACAGATACGCAGTATTTT. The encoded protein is CASSLDYSGGHTDTQYF. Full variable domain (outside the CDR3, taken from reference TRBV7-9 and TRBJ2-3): DTGVSQNPRHKITKRGQNVTFRCDPISEHNRLYWYRQTLGQGPEFLTYFQNEAQLEKSRLLSDRFSAERPKGSFSTLEIQRTEQGDSAMYLCASSLDYSGGHTDTQYFGPGTRLTVL.

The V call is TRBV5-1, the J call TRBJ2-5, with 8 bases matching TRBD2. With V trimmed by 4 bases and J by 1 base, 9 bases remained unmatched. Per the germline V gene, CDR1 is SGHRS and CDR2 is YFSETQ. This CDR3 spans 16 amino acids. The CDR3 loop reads CASSLARGGPQETQYF. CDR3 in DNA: TGCGCCAGCAGCCTAGCCCGGGGGGGCCCCCAAGAGACCCAGTACTTC.

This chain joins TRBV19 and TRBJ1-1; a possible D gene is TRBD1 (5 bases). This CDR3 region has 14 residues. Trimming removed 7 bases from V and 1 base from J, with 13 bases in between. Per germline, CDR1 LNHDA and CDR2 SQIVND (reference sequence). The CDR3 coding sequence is TGTGCCAGTAAAGGAGGGGAAGGGAACACTGAAGCTTTCTTT. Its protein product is CASKGGEGNTEAFF.

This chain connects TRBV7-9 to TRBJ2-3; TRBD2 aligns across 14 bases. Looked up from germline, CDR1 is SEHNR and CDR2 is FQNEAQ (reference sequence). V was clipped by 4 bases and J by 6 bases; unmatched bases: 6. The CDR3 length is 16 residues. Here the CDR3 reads CASSYGLAGGGDTQYF. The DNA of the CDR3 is TGTGCCAGCAGCTACGGACTAGCGGGAGGAGGGGATACGCAGTATTTT.

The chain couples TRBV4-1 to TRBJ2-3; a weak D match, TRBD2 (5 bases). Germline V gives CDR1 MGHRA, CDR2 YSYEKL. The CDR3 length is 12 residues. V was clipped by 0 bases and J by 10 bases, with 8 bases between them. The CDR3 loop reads CASSQEAVAQYF. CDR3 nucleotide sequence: TGCGCCAGCAGCCAAGAAGCGGTGGCGCAGTATTTT.

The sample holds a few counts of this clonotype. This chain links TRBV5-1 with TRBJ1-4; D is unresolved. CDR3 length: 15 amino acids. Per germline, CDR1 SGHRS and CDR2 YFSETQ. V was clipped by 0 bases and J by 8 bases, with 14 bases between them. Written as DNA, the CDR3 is TGCGCCAGCAGCTTGGGGATGGGTTTAAAGGAAAAACTGTTTTTT. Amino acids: CASSLGMGLKEKLFF.

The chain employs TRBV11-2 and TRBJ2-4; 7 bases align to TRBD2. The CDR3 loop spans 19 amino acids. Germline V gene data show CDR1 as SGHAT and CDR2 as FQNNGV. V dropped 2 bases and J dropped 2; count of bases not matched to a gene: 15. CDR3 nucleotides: TGTGCCAGCAGCTTAATACCTTTACGTGGGAGGGATCCCAAAAACATTCAGTACTTC. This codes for CASSLIPLRGRDPKNIQYF.

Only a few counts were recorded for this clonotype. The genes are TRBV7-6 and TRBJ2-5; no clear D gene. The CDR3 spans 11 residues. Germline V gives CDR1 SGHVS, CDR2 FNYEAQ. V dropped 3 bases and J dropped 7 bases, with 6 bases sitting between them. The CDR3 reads CASSFKGTQYF. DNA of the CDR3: TGTGCCAGCAGCTTTAAAGGGACCCAGTACTTC.

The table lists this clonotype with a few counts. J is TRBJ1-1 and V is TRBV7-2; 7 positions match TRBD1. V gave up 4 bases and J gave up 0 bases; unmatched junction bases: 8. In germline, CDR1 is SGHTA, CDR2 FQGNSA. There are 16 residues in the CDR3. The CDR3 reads CASSSDRVNMNTEAFF. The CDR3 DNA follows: TGTGCCAGCAGCTCCGACAGGGTCAACATGAACACTGAAGCTTTCTTT.

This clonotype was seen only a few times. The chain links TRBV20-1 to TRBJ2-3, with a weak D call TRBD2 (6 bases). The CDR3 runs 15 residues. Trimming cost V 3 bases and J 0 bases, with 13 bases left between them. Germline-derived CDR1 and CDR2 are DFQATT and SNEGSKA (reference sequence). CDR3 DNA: TGCAGTGCTAGCGAGCGGGCCTATAGCACAGATACGCAGTATTTT. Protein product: CSASERAYSTDTQYF.

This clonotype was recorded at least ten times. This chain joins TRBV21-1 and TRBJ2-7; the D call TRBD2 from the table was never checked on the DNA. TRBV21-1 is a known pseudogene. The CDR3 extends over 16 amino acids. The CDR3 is CASSPGPTRGDYEQYF. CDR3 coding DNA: TGTGCCAGCAGCCCTGGCCCAACGCGGGGGGACTACGAGCAGTACTTC.

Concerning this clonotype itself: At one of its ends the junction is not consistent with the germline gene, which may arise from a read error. For the CDR3, the DNA is TGTGCCAGCAGTTACGGAGCGGGGGGATCCCAAGGGACCCAGTACTTC. Its protein product is CASSYGAGGSQGTQYF. This chain links TRBV6-2 or TRBV6-3 with TRBJ2-5; 9 positions agree with TRBD2. Germline V gene sequence: CDR1 MNHEY, CDR2 SVGEGT. The CDR3 has 16 residues.

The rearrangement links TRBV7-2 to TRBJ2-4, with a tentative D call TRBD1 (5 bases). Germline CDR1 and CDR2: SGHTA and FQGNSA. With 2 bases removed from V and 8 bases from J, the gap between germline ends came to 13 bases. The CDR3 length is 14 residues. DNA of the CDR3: TGTGCCAGCAGCTTAAGCAGGGTAGAATACATTCAGTACTTC. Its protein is CASSLSRVEYIQYF.

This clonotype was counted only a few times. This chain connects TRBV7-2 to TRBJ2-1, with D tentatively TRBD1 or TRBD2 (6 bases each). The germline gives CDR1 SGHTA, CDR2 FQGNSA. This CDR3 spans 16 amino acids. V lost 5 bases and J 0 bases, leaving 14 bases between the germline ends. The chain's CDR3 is CASSLRGGGSYNEQFF. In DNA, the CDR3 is TGTGCCAGCAGCCTCAGAGGGGGAGGCTCCTACAATGAGCAGTTCTTC.

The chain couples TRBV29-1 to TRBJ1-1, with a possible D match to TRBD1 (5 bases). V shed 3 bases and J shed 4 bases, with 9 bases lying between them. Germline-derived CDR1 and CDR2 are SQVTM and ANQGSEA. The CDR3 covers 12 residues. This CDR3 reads CSVDRGITEAFF. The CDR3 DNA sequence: TGCAGCGTTGATAGGGGAATCACTGAAGCTTTCTTT.

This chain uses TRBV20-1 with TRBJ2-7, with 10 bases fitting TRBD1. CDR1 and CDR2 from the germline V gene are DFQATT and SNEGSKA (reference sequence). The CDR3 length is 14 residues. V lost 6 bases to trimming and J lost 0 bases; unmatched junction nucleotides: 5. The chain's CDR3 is CSAQDRGYSYEQYF. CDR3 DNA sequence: TGCAGTGCACAGGACAGGGGGTACTCCTACGAGCAGTACTTC.

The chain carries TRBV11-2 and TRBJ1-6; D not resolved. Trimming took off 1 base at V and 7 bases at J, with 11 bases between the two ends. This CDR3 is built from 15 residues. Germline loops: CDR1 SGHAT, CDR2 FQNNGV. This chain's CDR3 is CASSLARGKNSPLHF. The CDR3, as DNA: TGTGCCAGCAGCTTAGCTCGGGGAAAAAATTCACCCCTCCACTTT.

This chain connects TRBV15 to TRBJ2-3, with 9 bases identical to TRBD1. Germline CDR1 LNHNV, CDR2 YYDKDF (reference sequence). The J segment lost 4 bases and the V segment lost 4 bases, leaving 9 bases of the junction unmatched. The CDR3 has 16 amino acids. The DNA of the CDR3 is TGTGCCACCAGCAAGATACAGGGGGCCGGGGCAGATACGCAGTATTTT. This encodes CATSKIQGAGADTQYF.